The next 14 T cell receptor beta chains were all read from a single sample in a study of blood T cell repertoires in COVID-19. Produced via immunoSEQ multiplex PCR; TCRdb's table is partial and in-frame only. The sample includes about 210,000 clones, just under 85% of them seen just once. The sample was peripheral blood. The receptors here all came from a woman in her forties or fifties with active or convalescent COVID-19.

This clone was detected once. V and J are TRBV24-1 and TRBJ2-1; no firm D call. In germline, CDR1 is KGHDR, CDR2 SFDVKD. The V end lost 6 bases, the J end lost 1 base, and 12 bases lay between the germline ends. This CDR3 has 15 amino acids. CDR3 DNA sequence: TGTGCCACCAGTAGCCCCTTATCATCCTACAATGAGCAGTTCTTC. Its protein product is CATSSPLSSYNEQFF.

As to this clone: This sample includes further DNA sequences coding for the same CDR3. The chain recombines TRBV28 with TRBJ1-2; D call uncertain. The CDR3 spans 13 residues. The V end was cut by 2 bases, the J end by 4 bases, with 8 bases between. In germline, CDR1 is MDHEN, CDR2 SYDVKM. This chain's CDR3 is CASSLTGSYGYTF. CDR3 DNA: TGTGCCAGCAGTTTAACGGGGAGCTATGGCTACACCTTC.

DNA of the CDR3: TGTGCCAGCAGCTTGAGGAAAGAAGGCCTGGATACGCAGTATTTT. This gives the protein CASSLRKEGLDTQYF. The V and J genes are TRBV7-9 and TRBJ2-3; no definite D call. The germline CDR1 and CDR2 sequences are SEHNR and FQNEAQ (reference sequence). There are 15 residues in the CDR3. Trimming took off 3 bases at V and 6 bases at J, with 16 bases between the two ends.

A few counts support this clone. This sequence joins TRBV18 and TRBJ1-1, with TRBD1 matching over 8 bases. The junction had 8 bases not matched to a gene; V was cut back by 4 bases and J by 1 base. Germline-derived CDR1 and CDR2 are KGHSH and LQKENI. CDR3 length: 16 amino acids. The CDR3 loop is CASSRFKTGGNTEAFF. CDR3 nucleotide sequence: TGTGCCAGCTCACGTTTCAAAACAGGGGGGAACACTGAAGCTTTCTTT.

This clone turned up a few times. Here the CDR3 reads CASSLEGLAQWAPEAFF. The CDR3 coding sequence is TGCGCCAGCAGCTTGGAAGGTTTGGCCCAGTGGGCCCCAGAAGCTTTCTTT. The rearrangement joins TRBV5-1 to TRBJ1-1; D gene unclear. Germline V gives CDR1 SGHRS, CDR2 YFSETQ. The V gene lost 0 bases and the J gene lost 8 bases, with 23 bases spanning the gap. The CDR3 runs 17 residues.

The V gene is TRBV6-1, the J gene TRBJ1-5; 10 nucleotides agree with TRBD1. CDR3 length: 16 amino acids. Germline CDR1 and CDR2: MNHNS and SASEGT. Trimming cost V 4 bases and J 7 bases; bases outside gene matches: 10. CDR3 coding DNA: TGTGCCAGCAGTGCCGGGACAGGGGAGGCGCGGCAGCCCCAGCATTTT. It translates to CASSAGTGEARQPQHF.

The J gene is TRBJ2-1, the V gene TRBV19; tentative D call: TRBD1 (6 bases). Germline CDR1 and CDR2: LNHDA and SQIVND (reference sequence). V lost 3 bases and J lost 2, with 17 bases in between. The CDR3 loop spans 17 amino acids. The CDR3 DNA follows: TGTGCCAGTAGTATTCTTACCGGGACACTTACCTACAATGAGCAGTTCTTC. Residues: CASSILTGTLTYNEQFF.

This rearrangement joins TRBV6-2 or TRBV6-3 to TRBJ2-6; D gene ambiguous. The CDR3 covers 15 residues. V lost 2 bases, J lost 3 bases, and 8 bases lay in between. The V gene's germline CDR1 is MNHEY and CDR2 SVGEGT. The CDR3 nucleotides read TGTGCCAGCAGTTACGCCGGCGGTGGGGCCAACGTCCTGACTTTC. This encodes CASSYAGGGANVLTF.

The chain uses TRBV21-1 and TRBJ2-1; no check of the table's D call, TRBD2, against the DNA was made. TRBV21-1 is reported as a pseudogene. This CDR3 contains 14 residues. In DNA form, the CDR3 reads TGTGCCAGCAGCAAAGCTTGGGGGGTGCGGGAGCAGTTCTTC. Its translation is CASSKAWGVREQFF.

J is TRBJ1-2 and V is TRBV3-1 (or the pseudogene TRBV3-2); D is perhaps TRBD1 (5 bases). The CDR3 consists of 13 residues. Germline V gene sequence: CDR1 LGHDT, CDR2 YNNKEL (reference sequence). The V end lost 2 bases, the J end lost 12 bases, and 16 bases lay between the germline ends. CDR3 nucleotides: TGTGCCAGCAGCCAACAACCTAATACAGGCAACACCTTC. This translates into CASSQQPNTGNTF.

The chain joins TRBV2 to TRBJ1-1; D uncertain. The germline gives CDR1 SNHLY, CDR2 FYNNEI. Trimming removed 4 bases at V and 1 base at J, with 10 bases between. The CDR3 runs to 14 residues. The CDR3 nucleotides are TGTGCCAGCAGTGTTGAGGTCAGGAACACTGAAGCTTTCTTT. It encodes CASSVEVRNTEAFF.

The V call is TRBV15, the J call TRBJ2-5; a weak D match, TRBD2 (6 bases). CDR3 length: 13 amino acids. The V gene's germline CDR1 is LNHNV and CDR2 YYDKDF (reference sequence). The V and J ends lost 5 bases and 4 bases respectively, with 11 bases between them. The CDR3 region has the DNA TGTGCCACCAGCGTGACTAGTATAGAGACCCAGTACTTC. Protein: CATSVTSIETQYF.

The count of this clone is one. This sequence joins TRBV7-9 and TRBJ2-1; 10 bases are shared with TRBD2. With V trimmed by 8 bases and J by 4 bases, 8 bases remained unmatched. CDR3 length equals 15 residues. Germline values: CDR1 SEHNR, CDR2 FQNEAQ (reference sequence). DNA for the CDR3: TGTGCCAGCTCTCGTACTAGCGGGATTTACAATGAGCAGTTCTTC. Amino acids: CASSRTSGIYNEQFF.

The chain carries TRBV6-1 and TRBJ1-4; TRBD1 matches 7 bases. There are 13 residues in the CDR3. CDR1 and CDR2 from the germline V gene are MNHNS and SASEGT. In DNA, the CDR3 is TGTGCTACAGGGGCACCAACTAATGAAAAACTGTTTTTT. Protein sequence: CATGAPTNEKLFF.